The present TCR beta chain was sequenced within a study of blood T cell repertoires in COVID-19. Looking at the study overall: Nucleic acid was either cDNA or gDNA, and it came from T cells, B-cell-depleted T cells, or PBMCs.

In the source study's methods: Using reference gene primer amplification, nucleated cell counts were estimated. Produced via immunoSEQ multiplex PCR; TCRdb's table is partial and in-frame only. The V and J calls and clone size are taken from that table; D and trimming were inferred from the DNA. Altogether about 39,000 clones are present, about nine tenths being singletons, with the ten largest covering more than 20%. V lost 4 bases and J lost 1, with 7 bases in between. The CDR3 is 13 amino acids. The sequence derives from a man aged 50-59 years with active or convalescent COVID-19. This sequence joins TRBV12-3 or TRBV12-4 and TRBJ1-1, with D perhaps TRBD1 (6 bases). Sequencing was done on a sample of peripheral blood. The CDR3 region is CASSSTGNTEAFF. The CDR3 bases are TGTGCCAGCAGTTCGACAGGGAACACTGAAGCTTTCTTT.